This T cell receptor (beta chain) is from a study of identical twins. The cDNA had a unique molecular identifier and a template-switch universal primer site. TCRdb re-analysed the 5' RACE reads in MiXCR, keeping a single row per CDR3 protein. In the table there are 500,000 to 650,000 distinct CDR3 sequences, less than 9% of which are singletons. Of note for this clonotype: Its target is not known.

Findings and caveats of the study: Conclusions were based on cross-sectional statistical analysis, without following the same donors.

The same data also contributed to another study, on yellow fever vaccine responses in identical twins. That investigation notes: After vaccination, twins' T cell response reportedly seemed partly convergent, partly personalized.

The sequencing input was PBMCs. This TCR was sampled from a woman between 18 and 30 years old in good health.

The CDR3 loop reads CSVEVGGSNQPQHF. The CDR3 DNA reads as TGCAGCGTTGAGGTTGGAGGGAGCAATCAGCCCCAGCATTTT. This chain links TRBV29-1 with TRBJ1-5; D is unclear. V lost 3 bases and J 1 base, leaving 10 bases between the germline ends. Germline V gene data show CDR1 as SQVTM and CDR2 as ANQGSEA. The CDR3 is made up of 14 amino acids.